The 21 T cell receptor beta chains below were found in one sample sequenced in a study of tumor-infiltrating lymphocytes in primary liver carcinoma. A constant-region primer served to make TCR beta cDNA from roughly 460 ng total RNA. Slightly modified ARM-PCR served as the procedure for the TCR beta libraries. These libraries came from three rounds of nested multiplex PCR. With TRBV1-TRBV30 forward primers and a C-beta reverse primer, the first two PCR rounds were run for about 10 cycles each. A single record per CDR3 protein comes from TCRdb applying MiXCR to the multiplex PCR reads. The sample includes about 110,000 distinct CDR3 sequences, 50% to 70% of them seen just once. Co-extraction of both nucleic acids (RNA and DNA) used 20-30 mg of unsorted bulk tissue. The sample consisted of liver tumor tissue from sampling region 1. Stated subset: tumor region T1, superior pole. The receptors were gathered from a woman aged 55-69 years with primary liver carcinoma and hepatitis B virus infection.

Comment on this clonotype: At one boundary the junction diverges from the germline segment, which might be a read error. The rearrangement uses TRBV5-1 and TRBJ2-6; maybe TRBD1 (6 bases). The CDR3 has 16 amino acids. Germline V gene lookup returns CDR1 SGHRS and CDR2 YFSETQ. CDR3 protein: CASSLGQNSEANALTF. The CDR3 DNA follows: TGCGCCAGCAGCCTAGGACAGAACTCTGAGGCCAACGCCCTGACTTTC.

V is TRBV4-1 and J is TRBJ1-6; no reliable D call. Germline-derived CDR1 and CDR2 are MGHRA and YSYEKL. CDR3 size: 16 residues. V lost 4 bases and J 6 bases, leaving 16 bases between the germline ends. CDR3 residues: CASSLSSQEANSPLHF. In DNA form, the CDR3 reads TGCGCCAGCAGCCTTTCATCGCAGGAGGCTAATTCACCCCTCCACTTT.

This clonotype was seen more than once but under ten times. Given a much more abundant clone one base away, this may be a read error. V and J are TRBV12-3 or TRBV12-4 and TRBJ2-1, with a weak D call TRBD2 (6 bases). The CDR3 extends over 15 amino acids. The CDR3 sequence: CASSLGPQGGNEQLF. The CDR3 region has the DNA TGTGCCAGCAGTTTAGGCCCCCAGGGCGGGAATGAGCAGCTCTTC.

The chain employs TRBV29-1 and TRBJ2-1, with 11 bases aligning to TRBD2. Unmatched junction bases numbered 9, after V lost 3 bases and J lost 14 bases. The CDR3 is 13 amino acids. Looked up from germline, CDR1 is SQVTM and CDR2 is ANQGSEA. As DNA, the CDR3 is TGCAGCGTTGAGCTAGCGGGAGGCCGCTGCAAGTTCTTC. Amino acids: CSVELAGGRCKFF.

This clonotype appeared many times. The V and J genes are TRBV29-1 and TRBJ2-1; the match to TRBD2 covers 12 bases. After removal of 1 base from V and 8 bases from J, the junction contained 6 bases not matched to a gene. The CDR3 runs 15 residues. Germline V lookup: CDR1 SQVTM, CDR2 ANQGSEA. CDR3: CSVEATSGSRDEQFF. The DNA for the CDR3 is TGCAGCGTTGAAGCGACTAGCGGGAGTAGGGATGAGCAGTTCTTC.

In regard to this clonotype: This CDR3 fails to terminate in the conserved phenylalanine or tryptophan, so it likely reflects a read error. The rearrangement joins TRBV6-1 to TRBJ1-5, with no clear D. This CDR3 has 15 amino acids. Looked up from germline, CDR1 is MNHNS and CDR2 is SASEGT. CDR3 nucleotide sequence: TGTGCCAGCAGTGAAGCGCTAGGGCCAAATCAGCCTCAGCATTCT. Encoded protein: CASSEALGPNQPQHS.

Regarding this clonotype: Its ends do not fully match the called genes, so a read error is possible. The chain combines TRBV10-3 with TRBJ1-4; D is unresolved. Germline lookup yields CDR1 ENHRY and CDR2 SYGVKD. The CDR3 extends over 15 amino acids. The CDR3 DNA sequence: TGTACCATCAGTGATGCCGGTACGACTAATGAAAAACTGTTTTTT. Amino acid sequence: CTISDAGTTNEKLFF.

Comments on this clonotype: At one end, the junction sequence differs from germline, possibly due to a read error. DNA for the CDR3: TGTGCCAACAGCTCCCTACTAGCGGATAACACCGGGGAGCTGTTCTTT. Translated, it gives CANSSLLADNTGELFF. V and J are TRBV11-2 and TRBJ2-2; 8 bases are shared with TRBD2. The germline V gene encodes CDR1 SGHAT and CDR2 FQNNGV. The CDR3 has 16 amino acids.

In regard to this clonotype: A much larger clone lies one base from this, so it may be a read error. This chain joins TRBV29-1 and TRBJ2-7, with 7 bases fitting TRBD2. Germline CDR1 reads SQVTM; CDR2 reads ANQGSEA. The CDR3 loop spans 15 amino acids. The CDR3 sequence is CSVEDLASGLYEKYF. In DNA, the CDR3 is TGCAGCGTTGAAGATTTGGCTAGCGGACTTTACGAGAAGTACTTC.

At least ten counts were recorded for this clonotype. The rearrangement links TRBV6-2 or TRBV6-3 to TRBJ2-7; 7 bases are shared with TRBD1. CDR3 length: 17 residues. V was pared by 0 bases and J by 4 bases, with 12 bases of the junction left unmatched. CDR1 MNHEY and CDR2 SVGEGT come from the germline V gene. Here the CDR3 reads CASSYSNARGNAYEQYF. CDR3 in DNA: TGTGCCAGCAGTTACTCGAACGCCAGGGGGAACGCGTACGAGCAGTACTTC.

This clonotype has a single count. The chain links TRBV6-1 to TRBJ2-3, with D possibly called TRBD1 or TRBD2 (7 bases each). CDR1 and CDR2 (germline): MNHNS, SASEGT. V lost 8 bases and J 3 bases, leaving 21 bases between the germline ends. CDR3 length: 16 amino acids. The CDR3, as DNA: TGTGCCAGCTGTCGGGGGGACAGAGGGGAAACAGATACGCAGTATTTT. This translates into CASCRGDRGETDTQYF.

In this sample, this clonotype turned up a few times. The rearrangement uses TRBV21-1 and TRBJ1-1. TRBV21-1 is shown as a pseudogene. This CDR3 has 13 amino acids. The CDR3 loop is CASSKATFTEAFF. For the CDR3, the DNA is TGTGCCAGCAGCAAAGCTACGTTCACTGAAGCTTTCTTT.

This chain joins TRBV4-1 and TRBJ2-3; tentatively, D is TRBD1 or TRBD2 (5 bases each). The CDR3 has 14 amino acids. V lost 4 bases, J lost 11 bases, and 19 bases lay in between. CDR1 is MGHRA and CDR2 is YSYEKL in the germline V gene. The CDR3: CASSLTRDPNMQYF. DNA of the CDR3: TGCGCCAGCAGCCTAACCAGGGACCCAAATATGCAGTATTTT.

V is TRBV4-1 and J is TRBJ2-1, with D tentatively TRBD2 (5 bases). This CDR3 region has 15 residues. Germline CDR1 MGHRA, CDR2 YSYEKL. V gave up 2 bases and J gave up 5 bases, with 13 bases separating them. The CDR3 region has the DNA TGCGCCAGCAGCCAACCAGACTGGCGGGACAATGAGCAGTTCTTC. This encodes CASSQPDWRDNEQFF.

This clonotype was counted at least ten times. The chain joins TRBV6-1 to TRBJ2-1; the D call may be TRBD1 or TRBD2 (5 bases each). Trimming took 6 bases from V and 5 from J, leaving 17 bases between them. The CDR3 spans 15 residues. Germline V gives CDR1 MNHNS, CDR2 SASEGT. The CDR3 bases are TGTGCCAGCAGGCCGCCTCGGGGCTCGGACAATGAGCAGTTCTTC. As protein: CASRPPRGSDNEQFF.

This clonotype came up many times. This chain links TRBV6-1 with TRBJ2-5, with 7 bases that match TRBD2. J lost 5 bases, V lost 8 bases, and 8 bases had no gene match. This CDR3 comprises 13 residues. Germline V gene sequence: CDR1 MNHNS, CDR2 SASEGT. As DNA, the CDR3 is TGTGCCAGCCGGGTTGGACTAGAGGAGACCCAGTACTTC. It translates to CASRVGLEETQYF.

This clonotype has more than one count but fewer than ten. The chain uses TRBV7-9 and TRBJ1-4, with 7 bases aligning to TRBD1. Per the germline V gene, CDR1 is SEHNR and CDR2 is FQNEAQ (reference sequence). V lost 4 bases, J lost 8 bases, and 13 bases stayed unmatched. There are 16 residues in the CDR3. The CDR3 nucleotides are TGTGCCAGCAGCTCCCCCTCCCACACAGGGGCGGAAAAACTGTTTTTT. This encodes CASSSPSHTGAEKLFF.

The chain couples TRBV28 to TRBJ1-3; the match to TRBD1 covers 10 bases. This CDR3 has 14 residues. Germline V lookup: CDR1 MDHEN, CDR2 SYDVKM. Here the CDR3 DNA reads TGTACCGGAAGGACAGGGGGTACTGGAAACACCATATATTTT. It specifies CTGRTGGTGNTIYF.

Of note for this clonotype: At one of its ends the junction is not consistent with the germline gene, which may arise from a read error. The V call is TRBV11-2, the J call TRBJ2-2, with unresolved D. CDR1 and CDR2 from the germline V gene are SGHAT and FQNNGV. This CDR3 region has 14 residues. CDR3 in amino acids: CVSSLHPNTGELFF. CDR3 sequence (DNA): TGTGTCAGCAGTTTACACCCGAACACCGGGGAGCTGTTTTTT.

As to this clonotype: A much larger clone differs from this one at a single base, so this may be a read error. The chain joins TRBV6-6 to TRBJ2-7; 9 bases map to TRBD2. The CDR3 covers 14 residues. Germline-derived CDR1 and CDR2 are MNHNY and SVGAGI (reference sequence). V dropped 11 bases and J dropped 4; count of bases not matched to a gene: 12. The CDR3 nucleotides read TGTGCCGGCACCTTGACTAGCGGAGCGTACGAGCAGTACTTC. Protein product: CAGTLTSGAYEQYF.

As for this clonotype: Just one base apart from a much larger clone, this may be a read error. The rearrangement uses TRBV5-4 and TRBJ1-1; 8 nucleotides agree with TRBD1. CDR3 length: 16 residues. Looked up from germline, CDR1 is SGHNT and CDR2 is YYREEE (reference sequence). The CDR3 sequence is CACSSPPGQVNTEAFF. CDR3 coding DNA: TGTGCCTGCAGCTCACCTCCGGGACAGGTGAACACTGAAGCTTTCTTT.